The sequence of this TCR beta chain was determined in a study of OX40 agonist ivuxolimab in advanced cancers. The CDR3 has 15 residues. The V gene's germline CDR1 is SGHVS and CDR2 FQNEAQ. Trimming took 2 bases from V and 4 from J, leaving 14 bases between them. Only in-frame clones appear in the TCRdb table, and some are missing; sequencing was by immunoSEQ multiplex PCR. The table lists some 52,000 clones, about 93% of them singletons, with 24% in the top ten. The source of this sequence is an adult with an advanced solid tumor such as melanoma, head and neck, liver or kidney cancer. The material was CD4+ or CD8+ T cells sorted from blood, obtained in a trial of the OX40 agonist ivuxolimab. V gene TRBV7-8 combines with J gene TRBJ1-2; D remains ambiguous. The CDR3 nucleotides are TGTGCCAGCAGCTTAAGACGGCTCCCAGGCTATGGCTACACCTTC. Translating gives CASSLRRLPGYGYTF.